These 3 T cell receptor beta chains were all obtained from the same sample, sequenced in a study of cytomegalovirus exposure and HLA in healthy donors. Clones were read by immunoSEQ multiplex PCR, and TCRdb kept only the in-frame ones, dropping some. The sample records fewer than 70,000 clones, 80% to 95% being singletons. Input material: PBMCs. The source of these receptors is a man younger than 30 in good health and CMV-seronegative.

The V and J genes are TRBV5-1 and TRBJ1-2, with unresolved D. This CDR3 has 14 amino acids. The V end was cut by 0 bases, the J end by 10 bases, with 16 bases between. Germline V lookup: CDR1 SGHRS, CDR2 YFSETQ. CDR3: CASSLDSSYGDYTF. The CDR3, as DNA: TGCGCCAGCAGCTTGGACAGCAGCTACGGGGACTACACCTTC.

CDR3: CASSPPGFSYNEQFF. CDR3 in DNA: TGTGCCAGCAGTCCGCCGGGGTTCTCCTACAATGAGCAGTTCTTC. V is TRBV28 and J is TRBJ2-1; tentatively, D is TRBD2 (5 bases). Germline V gene lookup returns CDR1 MDHEN and CDR2 SYDVKM. Trimming cost V 5 bases and J 0 bases, with 11 bases left between them. CDR3 length: 15 amino acids.

The rearrangement links TRBV28 to TRBJ1-5; D gene ambiguous. V lost 2 bases, J lost 3 bases, and 2 bases lay in between. The length of the CDR3 is 12 residues. Germline V CDR1 and CDR2: MDHEN, SYDVKM. CDR3 nucleotide sequence: TGTGCCAGCAGTTTACTCAATCAGCCCCAGCATTTT. Protein: CASSLLNQPQHF.